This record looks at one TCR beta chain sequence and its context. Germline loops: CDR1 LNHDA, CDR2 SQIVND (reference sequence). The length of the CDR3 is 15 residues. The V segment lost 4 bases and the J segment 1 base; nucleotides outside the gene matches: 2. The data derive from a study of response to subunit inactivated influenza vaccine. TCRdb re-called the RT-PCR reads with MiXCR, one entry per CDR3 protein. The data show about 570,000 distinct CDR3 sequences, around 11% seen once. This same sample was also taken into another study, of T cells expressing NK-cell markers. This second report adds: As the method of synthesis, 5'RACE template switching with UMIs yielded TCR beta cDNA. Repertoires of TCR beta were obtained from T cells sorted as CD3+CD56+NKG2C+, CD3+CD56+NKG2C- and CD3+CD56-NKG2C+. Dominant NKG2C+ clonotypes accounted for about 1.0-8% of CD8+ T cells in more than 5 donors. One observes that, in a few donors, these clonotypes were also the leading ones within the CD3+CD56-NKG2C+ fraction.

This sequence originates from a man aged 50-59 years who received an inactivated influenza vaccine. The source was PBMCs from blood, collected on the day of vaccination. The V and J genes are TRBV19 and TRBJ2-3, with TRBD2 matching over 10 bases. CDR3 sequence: CASSKGTSGTDTQYF. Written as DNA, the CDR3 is TGTGCCAGTAGTAAGGGGACTAGCGGCACAGATACGCAGTATTTT.